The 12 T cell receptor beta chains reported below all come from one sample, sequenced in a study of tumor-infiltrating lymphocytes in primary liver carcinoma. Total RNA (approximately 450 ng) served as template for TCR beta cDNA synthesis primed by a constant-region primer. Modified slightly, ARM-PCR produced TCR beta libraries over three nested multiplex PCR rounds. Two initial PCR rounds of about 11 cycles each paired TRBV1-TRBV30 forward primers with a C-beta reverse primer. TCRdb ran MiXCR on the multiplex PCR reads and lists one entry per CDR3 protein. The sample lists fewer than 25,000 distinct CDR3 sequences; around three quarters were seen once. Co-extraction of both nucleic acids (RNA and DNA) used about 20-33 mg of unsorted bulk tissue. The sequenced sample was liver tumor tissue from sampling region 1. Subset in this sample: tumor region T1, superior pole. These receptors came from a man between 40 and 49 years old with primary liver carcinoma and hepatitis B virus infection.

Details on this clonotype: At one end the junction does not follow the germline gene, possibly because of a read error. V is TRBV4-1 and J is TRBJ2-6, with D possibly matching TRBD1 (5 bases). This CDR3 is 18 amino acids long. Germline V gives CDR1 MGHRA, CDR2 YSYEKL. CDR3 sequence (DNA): TGCGCAAGCAGTCGAGAGATCCTCGAACTGTCTGGGGCCGACGTCCTGACTTTC. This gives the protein CASSREILELSGADVLTF.

The CDR3 DNA reads TGTACCACCAGTAGTCTAGCGGGAGACTACGAGCAGTACTTC. It codes for CTTSSLAGDYEQYF. The chain uses TRBV28 and TRBJ2-7; 10 nucleotides line up with TRBD2. From germline, CDR1 is MDHEN and CDR2 SYDVKM. There are 14 residues in the CDR3. The variable domain in full, with the rest retrieved from reference TRBV28 and TRBJ2-7, is DVKVTQSSRYLVKRTGEKVFLECVQDMDHENMFWYRQDPGLGLRLIYFSYDVKMKEKGDIPEGYSVSREKKERFSLILESASTNQTSMYLCTTSSLAGDYEQYFGPGTRLTVT.

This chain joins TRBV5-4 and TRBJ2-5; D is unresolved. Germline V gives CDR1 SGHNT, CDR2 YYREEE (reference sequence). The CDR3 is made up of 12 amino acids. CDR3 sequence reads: CVISFSSRTQYF. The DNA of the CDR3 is TGTGTCATTAGCTTCTCGTCCCGGACCCAGTACTTC.

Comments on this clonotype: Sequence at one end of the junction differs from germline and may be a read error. For the CDR3, the DNA is TGTGCCAGTACCGAAATAGGGATTAGCATAGATACGCAGTATTTT. This sequence encodes CASTEIGISIDTQYF. V usage is TRBV6-6 and J usage is TRBJ2-3, with D unclear. In germline, CDR1 is MNHNY, CDR2 SVGAGI (reference sequence). The CDR3 extends over 15 amino acids.

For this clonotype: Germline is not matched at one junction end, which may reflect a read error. CDR3 bases: TGTGCCAGCAGCCTTCCCGGACTAGACTTTTCTGGGGTCAACGTCATGACTTTC. Protein sequence: CASSLPGLDFSGVNVMTF. The chain recombines TRBV7-8 with TRBJ2-6, with 7 bases fitting TRBD2. From germline, CDR1 is SGHVS and CDR2 FQNEAQ. The CDR3 extends over 18 amino acids.

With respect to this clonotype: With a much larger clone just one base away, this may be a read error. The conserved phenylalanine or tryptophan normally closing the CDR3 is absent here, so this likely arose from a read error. The CDR3 region is CASNVTGPYEQYL. DNA of the CDR3: TGCGCCAGCAACGTGACAGGACCCTACGAGCAGTACCTC. The V gene is TRBV5-1, the J gene TRBJ2-7; D perhaps matches TRBD1 (6 bases). The germline V and J ends were trimmed by 6 bases and 2 bases, with 12 bases remaining between them. The germline gives CDR1 SGHRS, CDR2 YFSETQ. The CDR3 sequence is 13 residues long.

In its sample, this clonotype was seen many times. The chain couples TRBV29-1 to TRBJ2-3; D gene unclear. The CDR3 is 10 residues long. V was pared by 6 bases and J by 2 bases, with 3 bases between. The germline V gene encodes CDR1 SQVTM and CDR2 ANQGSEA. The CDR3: CSVDTDTQYF. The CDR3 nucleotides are TGCAGCGTGGACACAGATACGCAGTATTTT.

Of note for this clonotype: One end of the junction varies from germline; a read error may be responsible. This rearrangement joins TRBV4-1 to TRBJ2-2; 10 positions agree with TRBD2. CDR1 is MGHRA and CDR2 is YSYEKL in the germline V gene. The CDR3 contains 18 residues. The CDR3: CAISQDSGGAWYIGELFF. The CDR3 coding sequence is TGCGCCATCAGCCAAGACAGCGGGGGGGCATGGTACATCGGGGAGCTGTTTTTT.

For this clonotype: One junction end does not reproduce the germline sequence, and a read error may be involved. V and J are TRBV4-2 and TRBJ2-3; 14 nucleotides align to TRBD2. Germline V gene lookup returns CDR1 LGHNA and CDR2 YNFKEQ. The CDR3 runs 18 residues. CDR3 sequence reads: CASIQEGLAGGSTDMQYF. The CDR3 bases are TGTGCCAGCATCCAAGAAGGACTAGCGGGAGGTTCCACAGATATGCAATATTTT.

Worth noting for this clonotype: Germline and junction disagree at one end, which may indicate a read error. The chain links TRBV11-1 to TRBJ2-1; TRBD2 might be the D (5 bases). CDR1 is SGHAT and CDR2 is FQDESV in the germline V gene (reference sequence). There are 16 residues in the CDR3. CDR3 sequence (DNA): TGTGTCAGCAGCTTAGGACCTAGTGGGAGTATTAATGAGCAGTTCTTC. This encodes CVSSLGPSGSINEQFF.

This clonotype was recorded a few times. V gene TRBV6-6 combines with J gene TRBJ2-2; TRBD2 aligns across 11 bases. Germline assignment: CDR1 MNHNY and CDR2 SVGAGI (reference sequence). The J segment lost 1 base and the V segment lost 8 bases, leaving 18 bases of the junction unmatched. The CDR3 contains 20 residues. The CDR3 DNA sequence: TGTGCCAGCTGTCCGCTCGTGGGACTAGCGGTGCCAATGAACACCGGGGAGCTGTTTTTT. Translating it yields CASCPLVGLAVPMNTGELFF.

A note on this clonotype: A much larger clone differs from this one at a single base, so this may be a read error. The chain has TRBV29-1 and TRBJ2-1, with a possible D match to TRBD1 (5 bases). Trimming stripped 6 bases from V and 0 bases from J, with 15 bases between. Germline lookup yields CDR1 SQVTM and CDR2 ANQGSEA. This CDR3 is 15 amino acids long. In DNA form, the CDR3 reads TGCAGCGTGGGGCCTCATTCCAGCTCCTACAATGAGCAGTTCTTC. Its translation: CSVGPHSSSYNEQFF.